This T cell receptor beta chain was documented in a study of shared clonotypes between healthy human individuals. Notes on the study in general: In this cohort, only blood was sampled, and tissue repertoires likely differ. An effect of sequencing depth on clonotype sharing among donors was expected.

CD45RO-negative, CCR7-positively selected cells formed the naive CD8 fraction, excluding terminally differentiated effector memory CD45RA+ cells. The CDR3 runs to 14 residues. Trimming left V 2 bases short and J 6 bases short, with 13 bases between. Germline CDR1 is WSHSY and CDR2 is SAAADI. The repertoire was sequenced with immunoSEQ multiplex PCR; TCRdb's copy has only in-frame clones and lacks some. Of some 2 million clones listed, around 96% are singletons. As regards this clone: The antigen is not known.

The clonotype was recovered from a man younger than 35 in good health. The chain couples TRBV10-2 to TRBJ1-2, with TRBD1 as a possible D gene (5 bases). Sequenced material: naive CD8+ T cells sorted from blood. The CDR3 DNA is TGCGCCAGCAGTGAGCTTGTGACAGAGGATGGCTACACCTTC. Protein: CASSELVTEDGYTF.